This entry concerns a single T cell receptor (beta chain). Its antigen target is currently unknown. Base qualities are not at hand, and no much larger clone is one base apart. This sample is part of a study of blood T cell repertoires in COVID-19 (dated by TCRdb to 2020 to 2021). Broadly, across the study: Collaborator samples came from the United States, Italy and Spain and covered acute and convalescent phases of COVID-19. The repertoires were made available in a free public database intended to serve as a resource for research on the immune response to SARS-CoV-2. Deeply sampled blood TCRbeta repertoires from subjects exposed to, actively infected with, or recovered from COVID-19 were included in the dataset. Samples came from the ongoing ImmuneRACE study (first 160 participants) plus 1,254 subjects from 6 global collaborators. A de-identified subject ID, COVID-19 status, age in years and sex were almost always included in the sample metadata. Where available, HLA class I and class II types were obtained from metadata supplied by the sample provider rather than from assay-based typing. The prospective study material was composed of cDNA or gDNA derived from T cells, B-cell-depleted T cells, or PBMCs.

The paper's findings and limits, for the study overall: How much clinical and demographic metadata was included differed by source and by participant, and the metadata was provided uncurated.

Enrolling through a virtual design, the prospective study's participants ranged in age from roughly 18 to 90 years and lived across more than 20 United States geographic areas. In the prospective study, cohorts were assigned on the basis of participant-reported clinical history obtained from a screening survey and a study questionnaire. Exposed participants were defined as having been in contact with someone with a PCR-confirmed or clinician-diagnosed COVID-19 case within 2 weeks of study entry. In the prospective study, whole blood, serum and a nasopharyngeal or oropharyngeal swab were collected from each participant by mobile phlebotomists. Additional blood draws and questionnaires over an approximately two-month period could optionally be provided by prospective study participants. Before DNA extraction, prospective study blood samples were shipped either frozen or at room temperature. The CDR3 covers 13 residues, taking in both the cysteine and the phenylalanine. Just the 39-base CDR3 DNA is kept, in frame starting at base 1. From V the trimming removes 6 bases and from J it removes 5 bases, while the gene matches leave 6 bases of the junction unaccounted for.

TCRbeta CDR3 regions were amplified from genomic DNA by means of the immunoSEQ Assay, a bias-controlled multiplex PCR. For the original study's pipeline: Within the assay, amplification of reference gene primers was used to estimate how many nucleated cells each sample contained. To quantify the absolute abundance of each unique TCRbeta CDR3 rearrangement, sequence reads were collapsed and filtered. For each sample, productive Simpson clonality was calculated as the square root of Simpson's diversity index over productive rearrangements. The table was pulled from immuneACCESS by TCRdb, which kept in-frame rearrangements only. Such tables lose some clones; where checked, under half of the loss comes from unresolved V genes, and the rest has no known cause. The V and J calls and the clone size are those of that table, but D and trimming were determined from the DNA. The sample records approximately 220,000 clones, approximately 86% of which are singletons. The ten largest clones take up more than 4% of the sample.

This chain joins TRBV12-3 or TRBV12-4 to TRBJ1-1; 7 central nucleotides agree with TRBD1. Sequencing input: PBMCs or T cells enriched from blood (not recorded which). This TCR derives from a woman aged 25-40 years who had been exposed to COVID-19. The CDR3 reads as follows: CASRSTGETEAFF. The nucleotide sequence reads TGTGCCAGCAGATCTACAGGGGAAACTGAAGCTTTCTTT.